A selection of T cell receptor beta chains follows, all from one sample in a study of T-cell memory formation after mild COVID-19. TCRdb re-derived calls from the 5' RACE reads in MiXCR, one entry per CDR3 protein. This sample carries 350,000 to 550,000 distinct CDR3 sequences, around 17% of them seen once, and the ten largest clones take roughly 21%. Specimen: PBMCs or a T cell subset sorted from them (not recorded which). These receptors were taken from a man younger than 35 who had mild COVID-19 (a few samples of this study predate the infection). Cell type and time point are not known. The CDR3 runs from the conserved cysteine through the conserved F or W. The D gene is left open where the match is weak.

CDR3 protein: CASSSAGTYGYTF
D gene: .
V gene: TRBV7-2

CDR3 protein: CASSLDREDTEAFF
D gene: TRBD1
V gene: TRBV7-8

CDR3 protein: CASSTRRNEQFF
D gene: .
V gene: TRBV9

CDR3 protein: CASRAEAYSGNTIYF
D gene: .
V gene: TRBV7-2

CDR3 protein: CASSFPGQGKETQYF
D gene: TRBD1
V gene: TRBV5-5

CDR3 protein: CASSPRGAYEQYF
D gene: TRBD2
V gene: TRBV7-9

CDR3 protein: CASSQDSRRNSNQPQHF
D gene: .
V gene: TRBV4-3

CDR3 protein: CASSYGGRLTAADTQYF
D gene: .
V gene: TRBV6-5

CDR3 protein: CASSWGTFYNEQFF
D gene: .
V gene: TRBV5-1

CDR3 protein: CASIPGADTQYF
D gene: .
V gene: TRBV7-9

CDR3 protein: CASSERGVHEQYF
D gene: TRBD2
V gene: TRBV6-5

CDR3 protein: CASSLGSSANYGYTF
D gene: .
V gene: TRBV5-1

CDR3 protein: CASSTGGNQPQHF
D gene: TRBD1
V gene: TRBV11-2

CDR3 protein: CASRTPFGRANGETQYF
D gene: .
V gene: TRBV6-2/TRBV6-3

CDR3 protein: CASASGTSFNEQFF
D gene: TRBD2
V gene: TRBV5-6

CDR3 protein: CASSTGVLQPQHF
D gene: TRBD1
V gene: TRBV2

CDR3 protein: CSARKDGGTDTQYF
D gene: .
V gene: TRBV20-1

CDR3 protein: CASSLARQGNQPQHF
D gene: .
V gene: TRBV7-2

CDR3 protein: CASSSGTGGWNTGELFF
D gene: TRBD1
V gene: TRBV27

CDR3 protein: CSARSDTQYF
D gene: .
V gene: TRBV20-1

CDR3 protein: CASSQDLDRIYGYTF
D gene: .
V gene: TRBV3-1

CDR3 protein: CASSSPRKNQPQHF
D gene: .
V gene: TRBV4-1

CDR3 protein: CASRTGENEKLFF
D gene: .
V gene: TRBV21-1

CDR3 protein: CASSRTGIETQYF
D gene: TRBD1
V gene: TRBV7-9

CDR3 protein: CASSLVLVGRGGTQYF
D gene: .
V gene: TRBV7-2

CDR3 protein: CASSLEGTRQETQYF
D gene: TRBD2
V gene: TRBV5-1

CDR3 protein: CASRPSGDPGGYTF
D gene: .
V gene: TRBV6-1

CDR3 protein: CASSLLRGAKNIQYF
D gene: .
V gene: TRBV12-3/TRBV12-4

CDR3 protein: CASRPGQTSSGANVLTF
D gene: TRBD1
V gene: TRBV27

CDR3 protein: CASSWTFGQSHEQYF
D gene: .
V gene: TRBV12-3/TRBV12-4

CDR3 protein: CASWGLQGSYNEQFF
D gene: .
V gene: TRBV6-2/TRBV6-3

CDR3 protein: CASSQDELGGTEAFF
D gene: .
V gene: TRBV4-2

CDR3 protein: CSASFGTTETQYF
D gene: .
V gene: TRBV20-1

CDR3 protein: CASSAARVYSPLHF
D gene: .
V gene: TRBV2

CDR3 protein: CASSAAGVQETQYF
D gene: TRBD2
V gene: TRBV9

CDR3 protein: CASSRGSQPQHF
D gene: .
V gene: TRBV2

CDR3 protein: CASSAHRGLVYEQYF
D gene: TRBD1
V gene: TRBV4-3

CDR3 protein: CASSTGRRTDTQYF
D gene: .
V gene: TRBV27

CDR3 protein: CSVDGRGGTDTQYF
D gene: TRBD2
V gene: TRBV29-1

CDR3 protein: CASSIGTSGGPYNEQFF
D gene: TRBD2
V gene: TRBV5-1